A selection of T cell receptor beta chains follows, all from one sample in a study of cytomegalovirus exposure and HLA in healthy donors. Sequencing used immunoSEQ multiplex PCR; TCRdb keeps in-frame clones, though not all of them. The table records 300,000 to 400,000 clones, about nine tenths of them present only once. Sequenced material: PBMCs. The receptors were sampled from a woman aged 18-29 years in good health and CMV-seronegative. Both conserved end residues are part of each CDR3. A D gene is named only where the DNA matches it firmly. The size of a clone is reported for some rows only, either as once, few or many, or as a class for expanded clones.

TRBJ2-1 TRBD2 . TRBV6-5 CASSLADLSYNEQFF TGTGCCAGCAGCCTAGCGGACCTCTCCTACAATGAGCAGTTCTTC
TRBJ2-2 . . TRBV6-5 CASSTTGGELFF TGTGCCAGCAGTACGACAGGAGGGGAGCTGTTTTTT
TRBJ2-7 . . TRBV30 CAWSRREILYEQYF TGTGCCTGGAGTCGCAGGGAAATATTGTACGAGCAGTACTTC
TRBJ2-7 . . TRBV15 CATSRDRDSYEQYF TGTGCCACCAGCAGAGACAGGGACTCCTACGAGCAGTACTTC
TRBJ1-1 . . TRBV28 CASSLGGSSAEAFF TGTGCCAGCAGTTTAGGGGGGTCATCCGCTGAAGCTTTCTTT
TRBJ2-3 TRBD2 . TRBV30 CAWNSGGTDTQYF TGTGCCTGGAATAGCGGGGGCACAGATACGCAGTATTTT
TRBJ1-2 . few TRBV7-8 CASSLAGGDYGYTF TGTGCCAGCAGCTTAGCAGGGGGGGACTATGGCTACACCTTC
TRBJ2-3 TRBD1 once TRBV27 CASRNLKDRRTDTQYF TGTGCCAGCAGAAACCTCAAGGACAGGCGTACAGATACGCAGTATTTT
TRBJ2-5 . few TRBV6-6 CASSYSTQIVQETQYF TGTGCCAGCAGTTACTCGACTCAGATTGTCCAAGAGACCCAGTACTTC
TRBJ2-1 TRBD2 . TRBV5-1 CASSLVRSSGISYNEQFF TGCGCCAGCAGCTTGGTTCGGTCTAGCGGGATATCCTACAATGAGCAGTTCTTC
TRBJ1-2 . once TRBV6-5 CASSPFDMSYGYTF TGTGCCAGCAGTCCATTCGATATGAGCTATGGCTACACCTTC
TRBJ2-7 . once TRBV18 CASSPRGVPYEQYF TGTGCCAGCTCACCACGGGGGGTTCCCTACGAGCAGTACTTC
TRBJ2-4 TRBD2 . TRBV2 CASRVGLAGVGLIQYF TGTGCCAGCAGGGTGGGACTAGCGGGAGTAGGGCTCATTCAGTACTTC
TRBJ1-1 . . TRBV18 CASSLTGTSNEAFF TGTGCCAGCTCACTGACCGGGACATCTAATGAAGCTTTCTTT
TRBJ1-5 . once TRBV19 CASSTPRSPNQPQHF TGTGCCAGTAGTACGCCGCGGTCCCCCAATCAGCCCCAGCATTTT
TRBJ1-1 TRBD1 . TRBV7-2 CASSHRVQGAPLNTEAFF TGTGCCAGCAGCCATCGGGTCCAGGGGGCGCCCCTGAACACTGAAGCTTTCTTT
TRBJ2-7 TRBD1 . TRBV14 CASSLPGTGIDEQYF TGTGCCAGCAGCCTCCCCGGGACAGGGATTGACGAGCAGTACTTC
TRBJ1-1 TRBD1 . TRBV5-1 CASSSTGLGTEAFF TGCGCCAGCAGTTCGACAGGGCTGGGCACTGAAGCTTTCTTT
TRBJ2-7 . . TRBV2 CASSPADSGYEQYF TGTGCCAGCAGTCCTGCGGACAGTGGCTACGAGCAGTACTTC
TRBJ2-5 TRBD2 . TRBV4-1 CASSRAGTRTPGETQYF TGCGCCAGCAGCCGAGCCGGGACTAGGACGCCGGGGGAGACCCAGTACTTC
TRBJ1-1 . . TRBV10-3 CAISEYTVRGTEAFF TGTGCCATCAGTGAGTACACGGTTAGAGGGACTGAAGCTTTCTTT
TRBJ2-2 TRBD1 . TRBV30 CAWTQGAHSGELFF TGTGCCTGGACACAGGGGGCGCATAGCGGGGAGCTGTTTTTT
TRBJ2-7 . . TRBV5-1 CASSLGRGPSYEQYF TGCGCCAGCAGCTTGGGCAGGGGACCTTCCTACGAGCAGTACTTC
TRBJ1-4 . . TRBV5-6 CASSSGRYQEEKLFF TGTGCCAGCAGCTCCGGGAGGTACCAGGAAGAAAAACTGTTTTTT
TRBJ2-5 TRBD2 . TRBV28 CASSLTSGWAETQYF TGTGCCAGCAGTTTGACTAGCGGGTGGGCCGAGACCCAGTACTTC
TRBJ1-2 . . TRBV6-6 CASSYSTNELNYGYTF TGTGCCAGCAGTTACTCAACTAACGAGCTTAACTATGGCTACACCTTC
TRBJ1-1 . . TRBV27 CASSFSRGGTEAFF TGTGCCAGCAGTTTCTCGAGGGGAGGTACTGAAGCTTTCTTT
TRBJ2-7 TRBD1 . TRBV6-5 CASSYVGQGYEQYF TGTGCCAGCAGTTACGTCGGACAGGGGTACGAGCAGTACTTC
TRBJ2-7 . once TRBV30 CAWSPANREQYF TGTGCCTGGAGTCCGGCCAACAGGGAGCAGTACTTC
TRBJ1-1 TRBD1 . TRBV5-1 CASSLGDSYTEAFF TGCGCCAGCAGCTTGGGGGACAGTTACACTGAAGCTTTCTTT
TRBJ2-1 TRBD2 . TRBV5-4 CASSSPGAGGNEQFF TGTGCCAGCAGCAGTCCTGGGGCGGGGGGTAATGAGCAGTTCTTC
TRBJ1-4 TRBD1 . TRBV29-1 CSVFTGELFF TGCAGCGTTTTTACAGGGGAACTGTTTTTT
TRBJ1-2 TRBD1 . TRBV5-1 CASSSGQVGDGYTF TGCGCCAGCAGCTCTGGACAGGTGGGGGATGGCTACACCTTC
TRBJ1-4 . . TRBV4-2 CASSQTGSPNEKLFF TGTGCCAGCAGCCAGACAGGATCCCCTAATGAAAAACTGTTTTTT
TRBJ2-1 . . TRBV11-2 CASSLGGGGYNEQFF TGTGCCAGCAGCTTAGGGGGGGGCGGGTACAATGAGCAGTTCTTC
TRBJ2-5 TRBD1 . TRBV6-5 CASRRTGRETQYF TGTGCCAGCAGGCGGACAGGGAGGGAGACCCAGTACTTC
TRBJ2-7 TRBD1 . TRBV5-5 CASSPRDRGSDEQYF TGTGCCAGCAGCCCCCGGGACAGGGGCTCGGACGAGCAGTACTTC
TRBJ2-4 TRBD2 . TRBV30 CAWRRGLNIQYF TGTGCCTGGAGGCGGGGGTTAAACATTCAGTACTTC
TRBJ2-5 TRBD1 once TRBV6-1 CASVGGQGIQETQYF TGTGCCAGCGTCGGGGGACAGGGGATCCAAGAGACCCAGTACTTC
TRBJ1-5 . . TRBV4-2 CASSQEMSTSPNQPQHF TGTGCCAGCAGCCAAGAAATGAGTACGAGTCCGAATCAGCCCCAGCATTTT
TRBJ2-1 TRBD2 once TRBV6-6 CASSGLAGVAYNEQFF TGTGCCAGCAGCGGACTAGCGGGAGTTGCCTACAATGAGCAGTTCTTC